The 9 T cell receptor beta chains in this list originate from one sample, sequenced in a study of T cell responses to AZD1222 COVID-19 vaccine. Measured with immunoSEQ multiplex PCR; TCRdb has only the in-frame clones, and not every one. The sample records 150,000 to 160,000 clones, less than 90% being singletons. The sample here was peripheral blood, taken on day 0 of AZD1222 vaccination. These receptors came from an adult in good health.

The CDR3 region is CASSLATANEETQYF. The CDR3, as DNA: TGTGCCAGCAGCTTGGCTACAGCTAACGAAGAGACCCAGTACTTC. The V call is TRBV5-6, the J call TRBJ2-5; D is unresolved. The V end was cut by 0 bases, the J end by 3 bases, with 12 bases between. The length of the CDR3 is 15 residues. Germline CDR1 SGHDT, CDR2 YYEEEE.

The chain combines TRBV21-1 with TRBJ2-7. TRBV21-1 is designated a pseudogene. There are 13 residues in the CDR3. CDR3 sequence (DNA): TGTGCCAGCAGCAAAGGGACAGCGGGCGAGCAGTACTTC. It translates to CASSKGTAGEQYF.

The chain employs TRBV2 and TRBJ1-1; D remains ambiguous. The ends were cut back, 3 bases at V and 12 bases at J, with 14 bases in the middle. Looked up from germline, CDR1 is SNHLY and CDR2 is FYNNEI. This CDR3 is built from 12 residues. CDR3 in amino acids: CASSDRAQDPFF. CDR3 coding DNA: TGTGCCAGCAGTGATAGGGCCCAGGACCCTTTCTTT. Drawing the rest from reference TRBV2 and TRBJ1-1, the complete variable domain is EPEVTQTPSHQVTQMGQEVILRCVPISNHLYFYWYRQILGQKVEFLVSFYNNEISEKSEIFDDQFSVERPDGSNFTLKIRSTKLEDSAMYFCASSDRAQDPFFGQGTRLTVV.

The rearrangement links TRBV18 to TRBJ2-1; a possible D gene is TRBD1 (6 bases). V was cut by 6 bases and J by 5 bases, with 11 bases left in between. Germline V gene lookup returns CDR1 KGHSH and CDR2 LQKENI. This CDR3 region has 13 residues. The CDR3 loop is CASSRRDNNEQFF. DNA of the CDR3: TGTGCCAGCTCCCGCCGGGACAACAATGAGCAGTTCTTC.

The J gene is TRBJ2-7, the V gene TRBV5-4, with 9 nucleotides matching TRBD2. Germline assignment: CDR1 SGHNT and CDR2 YYREEE (reference sequence). V gave up 0 bases and J gave up 5 bases; unmatched junction bases: 0. CDR3 length equals 13 residues. The CDR3 region is CASSLASGDEQYF. CDR3 DNA: TGTGCCAGCAGCTTGGCTAGCGGGGACGAGCAGTACTTC.

V is TRBV15 and J is TRBJ2-6; 9 nucleotides align to TRBD2. CDR1 is LNHNV, CDR2 YYDKDF, per germline (reference sequence). The junction had 9 bases not matched to a gene; V was cut back by 0 bases and J by 0 bases. CDR3 length equals 20 residues. The CDR3 region has the DNA TGTGCCACCAGCAGAGATTTTGGGACTAGCTCAAGCTCTGGGGCCAACGTCCTGACTTTC. The encoded protein is CATSRDFGTSSSSGANVLTF.

The chain has TRBV7-2 and TRBJ2-5, with a tentative D call TRBD2 (5 bases). Per the germline V gene, CDR1 is SGHTA and CDR2 is FQGNSA. There are 13 residues in the CDR3. V lost 3 bases and J 7 bases, leaving 12 bases between the germline ends. The CDR3 DNA reads as TGTGCCAGCAGCTTTGGAGGAGAGTGGACCCAGTACTTC. Protein sequence: CASSFGGEWTQYF.

This rearrangement joins TRBV6-2 or TRBV6-3 to TRBJ2-7, with a tentative D call TRBD2 (6 bases). Germline V CDR1 and CDR2: MNHEY, SVGEGT. V lost 0 bases and J lost 3, with 21 bases in between. The CDR3 consists of 18 residues. The DNA of the CDR3 is TGTGCCAGCAGTTACTCCGGGGGACCAAGCCTCCTGATCTACGAGCAGTACTTC. Protein: CASSYSGGPSLLIYEQYF.

This clone came up a few times. The CDR3 loop is CASSLEHLNSPLHF. CDR3 nucleotide sequence: TGTGCCAGCAGCTTGGAACACCTTAATTCACCCCTCCACTTT. V usage is TRBV5-4 and J usage is TRBJ1-6; no clear D gene. V lost 0 bases and J lost 6, with 7 bases in between. Germline V gene sequence: CDR1 SGHNT, CDR2 YYREEE (reference sequence). CDR3 length: 14 residues. The full variable domain, rest sourced from reference TRBV5-4 and TRBJ1-6, is ETGVTQSPTHLIKTRGQQVTLRCSSQSGHNTVSWYQQALGQGPQFIFQYYREEENGRGNFPPRFSGLQFPNYSSELNVNALELDDSALYLCASSLEHLNSPLHFGNGTRLTVT.